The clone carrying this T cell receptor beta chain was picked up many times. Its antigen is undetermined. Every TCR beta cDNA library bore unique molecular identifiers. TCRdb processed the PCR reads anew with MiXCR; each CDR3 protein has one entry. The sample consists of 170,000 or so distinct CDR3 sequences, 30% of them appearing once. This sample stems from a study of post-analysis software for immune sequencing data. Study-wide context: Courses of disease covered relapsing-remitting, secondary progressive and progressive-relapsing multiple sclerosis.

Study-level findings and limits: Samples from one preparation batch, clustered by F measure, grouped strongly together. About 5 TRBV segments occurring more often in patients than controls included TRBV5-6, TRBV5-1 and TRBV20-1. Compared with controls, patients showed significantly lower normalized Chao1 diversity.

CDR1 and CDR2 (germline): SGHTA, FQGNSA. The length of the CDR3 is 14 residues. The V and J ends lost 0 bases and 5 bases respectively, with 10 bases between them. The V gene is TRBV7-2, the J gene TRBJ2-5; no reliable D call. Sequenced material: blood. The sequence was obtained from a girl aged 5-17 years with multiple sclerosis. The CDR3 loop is CASSLATFGETQYF. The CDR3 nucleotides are TGTGCCAGCAGCTTAGCTACATTCGGCGAGACCCAGTACTTC.